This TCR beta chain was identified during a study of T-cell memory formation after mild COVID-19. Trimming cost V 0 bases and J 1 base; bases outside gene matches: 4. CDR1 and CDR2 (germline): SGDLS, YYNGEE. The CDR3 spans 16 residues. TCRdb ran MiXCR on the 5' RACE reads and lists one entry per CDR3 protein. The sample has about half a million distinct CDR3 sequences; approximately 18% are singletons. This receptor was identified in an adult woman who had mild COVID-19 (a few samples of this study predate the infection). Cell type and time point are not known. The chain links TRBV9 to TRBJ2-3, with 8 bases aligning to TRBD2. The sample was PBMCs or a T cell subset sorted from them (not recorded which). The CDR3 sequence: CASSVEPAGGTDTQYF. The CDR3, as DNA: TGTGCCAGCAGCGTAGAGCCAGCGGGAGGCACAGATACGCAGTATTTT. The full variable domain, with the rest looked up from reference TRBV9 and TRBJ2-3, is DSGVTQTPKHLITATGQRVTLRCSPRSGDLSVYWYQQSLDQGLQFLIQYYNGEERAKGNILERFSAQQFPDLHSELNLSSLELGDSALYFCASSVEPAGGTDTQYFGPGTRLTVL.